What follows are 5 T cell receptor beta chains derived from one specimen sequenced in a study of T cell responses to AZD1222 COVID-19 vaccine. The protocol was immunoSEQ multiplex PCR, while the TCRdb copy is restricted to in-frame clones and leaves out a portion. The sample lists around 92,000 clones, approximately 91% seen once, with 7.5% in the top ten. The sample here was peripheral blood, taken on day 0 of AZD1222 vaccination. The origin of the receptors is an adult in good health.

The V gene is TRBV5-1, the J gene TRBJ2-1; perhaps TRBD2 as D (5 bases). Per germline, CDR1 SGHRS and CDR2 YFSETQ. The CDR3 contains 13 residues. V lost 0 bases and J 4 bases, leaving 5 bases between the germline ends. The CDR3 region is CASSLGTYNEQFF. The CDR3 coding sequence is TGCGCCAGCAGCTTGGGGACTTACAATGAGCAGTTCTTC.

The CDR3 nucleotides are TGCGCCAGCTCCGGGGCTCGGAATGAAAAACTGTTTTTT. Protein: CASSGARNEKLFF. V is TRBV5-1 and J is TRBJ1-4; a possible D gene is TRBD1 (5 bases). V was clipped by 7 bases and J by 5 bases, with 12 bases between them. This CDR3 comprises 13 residues. In germline, CDR1 is SGHRS, CDR2 YFSETQ.

The V call is TRBV3-1 (or the pseudogene TRBV3-2), the J call TRBJ2-5; D may be TRBD2 (6 bases). The CDR3 sequence is 16 residues long. Per germline, CDR1 LGHDT and CDR2 YNNKEL (reference sequence). The V and J ends lost 4 bases and 2 bases respectively, with 17 bases between them. Written as DNA, the CDR3 is TGTGCCAGCAGCCCAGGGTGGGGGAGGACGCAAGAGACCCAGTACTTC. This sequence encodes CASSPGWGRTQETQYF.

The chain couples TRBV7-2 to TRBJ1-2, with a tentative D call TRBD1 (5 bases). Germline CDR1 SGHTA, CDR2 FQGNSA. V lost 0 bases to trimming and J lost 5 bases, with 10 bases between them. The CDR3 spans 14 residues. The CDR3 DNA sequence: TGTGCCAGCAGCTTAGCCGGGACGGCTTATGGCTACACCTTC. Translated, it gives CASSLAGTAYGYTF.

A few counts support this clone. The rearrangement links TRBV3-1 (or the pseudogene TRBV3-2) to TRBJ1-2; D may be TRBD1 (5 bases). The CDR3 contains 14 residues. CDR1 and CDR2 from the germline V gene are LGHDT and YNNKEL (reference sequence). V lost 5 bases and J 6 bases, leaving 16 bases between the germline ends. The CDR3 nucleotides are TGTGCCAGCAGCATCTCTGGGGCTGGGAATGGCTACACCTTC. Amino acid sequence: CASSISGAGNGYTF.